In this sample, the clone carrying this T cell receptor beta chain turned up once. The antigen is undetermined. PCR used 60 Vbeta primers and 13 Jbeta primers. The data were produced by immunoSEQ multiplex PCR, yet TCRdb's version contains in-frame clones alone and is incomplete. The sample gives 180,000 or so clones, 75% to 80% of which show up once; 6.3% is in the top ten. The sample comes from a study of cytomegalovirus exposure and HLA in healthy donors. General study results and limits: Highly shared sequence variants in one cluster were likely a sequencing artifact. Available immune exposure information covered CMV serostatus only.

V gave up 5 bases and J gave up 10 bases, with 15 bases separating them. Per the germline V gene, CDR1 is SGHTA and CDR2 is FQGTGA. The CDR3 length is 13 residues. The sample consisted of PBMCs. V is TRBV7-3 and J is TRBJ2-1; D possibly corresponds to TRBD1 (5 bases). This receptor was taken from a middle-aged man in good health and CMV-seropositive. CDR3 in DNA: TGTGCCAGCAGCCCAGGGCTAGGCGGCGAGCAGTTCTTC. Encoded protein: CASSPGLGGEQFF.